This T cell receptor beta chain was captured by sequencing in a study of human T cells and chemical hapten exposure. TCRdb ran MiXCR on the RACE reads and lists one entry per CDR3 protein. Of 350,000 or so distinct CDR3 sequences listed, under 8% are singletons. Time point of the sample: patch test 1, 2 weeks after DPC sensitization. Specified treatment: therapeutic diphenylcyclopropenone sensitization with weekly scalp DPC. This clonotype was counted at least ten times. The TCR was taken from a young woman with alopecia areata. Some clones in this sample may be carry-over from other donors' samples. The input for sequencing was whole blood, taken in connection with sensitization to the hapten diphenylcyclopropenone (DPC).

The CDR3 spells CASSFRAASSSYNEQFF. CDR3 nucleotides: TGTGCCAGCAGTTTTCGAGCGGCTTCGAGCTCCTACAATGAGCAGTTCTTC. The rearrangement links TRBV6-5 to TRBJ2-1; D might be TRBD2 (5 bases). Trimming pared 4 bases from V and 0 bases from J, leaving 16 bases between. The CDR3 consists of 17 residues. The germline CDR1 and CDR2 sequences are MNHEY and SVGAGI.